This T cell receptor beta chain appears in the sequencing data of a study of blood T cell repertoires in COVID-19. Study summary: Samples representing acute and convalescent COVID-19 were sourced from the United States, Italy and Spain. From T cells, B-cell-depleted T cells, or PBMCs came the material, which was cDNA or gDNA.

CDR1 is SGHAT, CDR2 FQDESV, per germline (reference sequence). V was trimmed by 2 bases and J by 1 base, leaving 5 bases between them. The CDR3 length is 13 residues. Participants came from roughly 23 US areas, aged about 18 to 89 years. Authors' data handling: How many nucleated cells were present was estimated from reference gene primer amplification. Here immunoSEQ multiplex PCR was the method, and the copy in TCRdb shows in-frame clones only, minus some. V and J calls and clone size follow that table, whereas D and trimming were derived from the DNA. The table lists roughly 220,000 clones, 80% to 90% of them singletons. In its sample, this clone was seen once.

The clonotype was recovered from a woman in her late teens or twenties in a cohort exposed to, infected with or recovered from COVID-19 (not recorded which). The sample was PBMCs or T cells enriched from blood (not recorded which). The gene calls are TRBV11-1 and TRBJ2-5, with D perhaps matching TRBD2 (5 bases). DNA of the CDR3: TGTGCCAGCAGCTTAACTAGCCAAGAGACCCAGTACTTC. It specifies CASSLTSQETQYF.